This T cell receptor (beta chain) was sequenced for a study of Ad26.COV2.S vaccination and SARS-CoV-2 variants. Study-level information: Participants got Ad26.COV2.S intramuscularly, once or twice 56 days apart.

Treatment noted: roughly 19 received Ad26.COV2.S at low or high dose, single or two shots; about 5 received placebo; per-sample allocation not given. Day 63 after the first vaccine or placebo injection was the time point for sampling. On this clone: Antigen: not known.

Clones were read by immunoSEQ multiplex PCR, and TCRdb kept only the in-frame ones, dropping some. The top ten hold roughly 3.3% of the sample, which has about 350,000 clones, roughly 85% seen once. General observations from the study: Responses of T cells in total may have been underestimated by the TCR breadth and depth analyses. Vaccine recipients and placebo recipients showed similar non-spike TCR breadth. Recipients given vaccine exceeded placebo recipients in spike-specific TCR breadth.

Trimming pared 3 bases from V and 6 bases from J, leaving 20 bases between. Per germline, CDR1 DFQATT and CDR2 SNEGSKA (reference sequence). This CDR3 has 15 residues. The material was peripheral blood, obtained in a trial of Ad26.COV2.S vaccine versus placebo. V gene TRBV20-1 combines with J gene TRBJ1-1; a possible D gene is TRBD1 (6 bases). This receptor was taken from a person between 18 and 59 years old who received the Ad26.COV2.S COVID-19 vaccine or a placebo. CDR3 region: CSASRHAGAGSEAFF. CDR3 nucleotide sequence: TGCAGTGCTAGTAGGCACGCAGGGGCCGGATCTGAAGCTTTCTTT.